A selection of T cell receptor beta chains follows, all from one sample in a study of vaccination effects on CD4 cells after COVID-19. No antigens are known for them. Here immunoSEQ multiplex PCR was the method, and the copy in TCRdb shows in-frame clones only, minus some. The sample has under 13,000 clones, around 74% seen once. The sample consisted of CD4+ T cells from PBMCs cultured with HCoV-229E spike peptides, taken before COVID-19 vaccination. Receptors originate from a human donor who received a COVID-19 vaccine. CDR3s include the opening cysteine and the closing phenylalanine or tryptophan. The order of the fields is V gene, clone size, D gene, J gene, CDR3 protein, CDR3 DNA. D genes are given only for firm matches. Size is omitted from some rows. Given values are once, few, many or a class for expanded clones.

V gene: TRBV11-2
clone size: .
D gene: .
J gene: TRBJ1-4
CDR3 protein: CASSLVGGSSNEKLFF
CDR3 DNA: TGTGCCAGCAGCTTAGTCGGGGGCAGCTCTAATGAAAAACTGTTTTTT

V gene: TRBV11-2
clone size: .
D gene: .
J gene: TRBJ2-2
CDR3 protein: CASSLNTGELFF
CDR3 DNA: TGTGCCAGCAGCTTAAACACCGGGGAGCTGTTTTTT

V gene: TRBV19
clone size: .
D gene: TRBD1
J gene: TRBJ1-5
CDR3 protein: CASSFTSAGGTNQPQHF
CDR3 DNA: TGTGCCAGTAGTTTTACTAGCGCAGGGGGGACTAATCAGCCCCAGCATTTT

V gene: TRBV3-1/TRBV3-2
clone size: .
D gene: TRBD1
J gene: TRBJ2-3
CDR3 protein: CASSHWTGSTDTQYF
CDR3 DNA: TGTGCCAGCAGCCACTGGACAGGGAGCACAGATACGCAGTATTTT

V gene: TRBV7-8
clone size: large
D gene: .
J gene: TRBJ1-2
CDR3 protein: CASSLVAQRMGVKANYGYTF
CDR3 DNA: TGTGCCAGCAGCTTAGTAGCCCAACGAATGGGGGTCAAGGCTAACTATGGCTACACCTTC

V gene: TRBV12-3/TRBV12-4
clone size: .
D gene: .
J gene: TRBJ1-1
CDR3 protein: CASSLRLGTAFF
CDR3 DNA: TGTGCCAGCAGTTTGAGGTTGGGTACGGCTTTCTTT

V gene: TRBV5-1
clone size: .
D gene: TRBD1
J gene: TRBJ2-5
CDR3 protein: CASSLEGQDQETQYF
CDR3 DNA: TGCGCCAGCAGCTTGGAGGGACAGGACCAAGAGACCCAGTACTTC

V gene: TRBV5-5
clone size: .
D gene: .
J gene: TRBJ1-4
CDR3 protein: CASSWSGSNEKLFF
CDR3 DNA: TGTGCCAGCAGCTGGAGCGGTTCTAATGAAAAACTGTTTTTT

V gene: TRBV6-2/TRBV6-3
clone size: .
D gene: TRBD1
J gene: TRBJ1-1
CDR3 protein: CASSTLDRGRGFTEAFF
CDR3 DNA: TGTGCCAGCAGTACCTTGGACAGGGGCCGCGGTTTCACTGAAGCTTTCTTT

V gene: TRBV7-2
clone size: few
D gene: .
J gene: TRBJ1-6
CDR3 protein: CASSPGSVTQNSPLHF
CDR3 DNA: TGTGCCAGCAGCCCCGGGTCGGTGACACAGAATTCACCCCTCCACTTT

V gene: TRBV30
clone size: .
D gene: TRBD1
J gene: TRBJ1-4
CDR3 protein: CAWSKGQGYTNEKLFF
CDR3 DNA: TGTGCCTGGTCTAAGGGACAGGGCTACACTAATGAAAAACTGTTTTTT

V gene: TRBV7-2
clone size: .
D gene: TRBD2
J gene: TRBJ2-3
CDR3 protein: CASSHGTSGSWGTDTQYF
CDR3 DNA: TGTGCCAGCAGCCACGGGACTAGCGGGAGTTGGGGCACAGATACGCAGTATTTT

V gene: TRBV27
clone size: few
D gene: .
J gene: TRBJ1-6
CDR3 protein: CASSPPQDSYNSPLHF
CDR3 DNA: TGTGCCAGCAGTCCCCCACAGGACTCCTATAATTCACCCCTCCACTTT

V gene: TRBV4-3
clone size: few
D gene: .
J gene: TRBJ1-4
CDR3 protein: CASSHGDRPFTEKLFF
CDR3 DNA: TGCGCCAGCAGCCACGGCGACAGGCCATTTACTGAAAAACTGTTTTTT

V gene: TRBV15
clone size: few
D gene: TRBD1
J gene: TRBJ1-6
CDR3 protein: CATGPGGVSNSPLHF
CDR3 DNA: TGTGCCACCGGTCCAGGGGGCGTCTCAAATTCACCCCTCCACTTT

V gene: TRBV5-1
clone size: .
D gene: .
J gene: TRBJ2-3
CDR3 protein: CASSLVGSGGADTQYF
CDR3 DNA: TGCGCCAGCAGCTTGGTCGGGAGCGGAGGGGCAGATACGCAGTATTTT

V gene: TRBV2
clone size: .
D gene: .
J gene: TRBJ2-1
CDR3 protein: CASSESNEQFF
CDR3 DNA: TGTGCCAGCAGTGAATCCAATGAGCAGTTCTTC

V gene: TRBV12-3/TRBV12-4
clone size: once
D gene: .
J gene: TRBJ1-2
CDR3 protein: CASSFRGGYTF
CDR3 DNA: TGTGCCAGCAGTTTTAGGGGGGGCTACACCTTC

V gene: TRBV11-2
clone size: .
D gene: .
J gene: TRBJ1-6
CDR3 protein: CASSGVGTNNSPLHF
CDR3 DNA: TGTGCCAGCAGTGGGGTGGGGACAAATAATTCACCCCTCCACTTT

V gene: TRBV11-1
clone size: once
D gene: .
J gene: TRBJ1-1
CDR3 protein: CASSFRRGTEAFF
CDR3 DNA: TGTGCCAGCAGCTTCCGTCGGGGGACTGAAGCTTTCTTT